This T cell receptor (beta chain) stems from a study of T cell clonality in common variable immunodeficiency. This clone was found many times. Its cognate antigen is unknown. Broader study findings: Common variable immunodeficiency TCR beta sequences reportedly had fewer deletions and N-nucleotide insertions. CVID subjects shared fewer TCRbeta clones than healthy controls did.

Assay: immunoSEQ multiplex PCR; the TCRdb copy retains only in-frame clones and omits some. This sample carries 30,000 to 40,000 clones and no singletons, and 6% to 8% goes to the top ten. CVID subjects were about 14 female and roughly 31 male, aged roughly 8 to 65. CVID subjects were neither ill nor on immunomodulatory or immunosuppressive medication at sampling. This sequence originates from a human donor with common variable immunodeficiency. The sequencing sample was made of peripheral blood mononuclear cells.

The covered CDR3 bases are TGTGCCAGCAGTTTTACAGGGTCGGCTTGGGTCACTGAA. Translating it yields CASSFTGSAWVTE. The CDR3 as a whole reads CASSFTGSAWVTEAFF. The chain combines TRBV5-4 with TRBJ1-1; D possibly corresponds to TRBD1 (6 bases). The observed sequence ends 3 residues before the CDR3 terminus, with the missing tail filled in from the germline J gene. The CDR3 has 16 amino acids. Germline assignment: CDR1 SGHNT and CDR2 YYREEE (reference sequence). V was cut by 5 bases and J by 4 bases, with 21 bases left in between.